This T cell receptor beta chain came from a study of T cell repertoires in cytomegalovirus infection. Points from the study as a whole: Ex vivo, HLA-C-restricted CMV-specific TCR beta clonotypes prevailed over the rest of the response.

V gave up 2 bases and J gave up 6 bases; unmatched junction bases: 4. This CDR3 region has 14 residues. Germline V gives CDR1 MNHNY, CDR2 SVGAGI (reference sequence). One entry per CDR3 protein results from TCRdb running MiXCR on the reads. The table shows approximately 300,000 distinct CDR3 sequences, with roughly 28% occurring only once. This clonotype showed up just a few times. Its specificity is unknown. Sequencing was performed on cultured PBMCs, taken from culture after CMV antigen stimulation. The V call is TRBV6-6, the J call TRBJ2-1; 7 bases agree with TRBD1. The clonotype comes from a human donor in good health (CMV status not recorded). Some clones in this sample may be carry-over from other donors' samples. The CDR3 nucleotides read TGTGCCAGCAGTTACGCCCCAGGGGGCAATGAGCAGTTCTTC. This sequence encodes CASSYAPGGNEQFF.